This T cell receptor (beta chain) was captured in a study of Graves' ophthalmopathy and Graves' hyperthyroidism. As to this clonotype: A much larger clonotype is one base distant, so this may be a read error.

None of the included patients had other autoimmune diseases, uncontrolled infections, pregnancy or lactation, as these led to exclusion. Amplifying from RNA transcripts, the study obtained TCR beta CDR3 regions. First-round RT-PCR relied on HTBI primers, and a second-round multiplex PCR came next. A single record per CDR3 protein comes from TCRdb applying MiXCR to the multiplex PCR reads. The data show roughly 600,000 distinct CDR3 sequences, with roughly 40% seen just once and 3.5% to 5% held by the top ten. Germline CDR1 and CDR2: LGHDT and YNNKEL (reference sequence). The CDR3 has 12 amino acids. Sequencing was performed on peripheral blood or thyroid tissue (not recorded which). The sequence came from an adult man with Graves' hyperthyroidism. This chain links TRBV3-1 with TRBJ2-7, with 8 bases matching TRBD1. CDR3 DNA sequence: TGTGCCGGCAGCCATGGACAGGGTGGGCAGTACTTC. Its translation: CAGSHGQGGQYF.